This T cell receptor beta chain originates from a study of blood T cell repertoires in COVID-19. The wider study: COVID-19 samples, acute and convalescent, were from the United States, Italy and Spain. PBMCs, B-cell-depleted T cells, or T cells were the source of the cDNA or gDNA that made up the material.

In the authors' workflow: Reference gene primer amplification gave estimated nucleated cell counts. Repertoires were generated with immunoSEQ multiplex PCR, while TCRdb's copy carries only in-frame clones and drops some. The V and J calls and clone size come from that table; D and trimming were worked out from the DNA. Counted here are about 170,000 clones, roughly 86% occurring once; the ten biggest clones make up more than 3%. CDR3 length: 16 residues. Germline V gives CDR1 MDHEN, CDR2 SYDVKM. Trimming stripped 6 bases from V and 7 bases from J, with 22 bases between. Material: peripheral blood. V usage is TRBV28 and J usage is TRBJ1-5; a possible D gene is TRBD1 (5 bases). This clonotype was obtained from a man aged 65 to 85 with acute or convalescent COVID-19. This CDR3 reads CASRMLPTGGRQPQHF. CDR3 nucleotides: TGTGCCAGCAGGATGCTCCCGACGGGGGGGAGGCAGCCCCAGCATTTT.